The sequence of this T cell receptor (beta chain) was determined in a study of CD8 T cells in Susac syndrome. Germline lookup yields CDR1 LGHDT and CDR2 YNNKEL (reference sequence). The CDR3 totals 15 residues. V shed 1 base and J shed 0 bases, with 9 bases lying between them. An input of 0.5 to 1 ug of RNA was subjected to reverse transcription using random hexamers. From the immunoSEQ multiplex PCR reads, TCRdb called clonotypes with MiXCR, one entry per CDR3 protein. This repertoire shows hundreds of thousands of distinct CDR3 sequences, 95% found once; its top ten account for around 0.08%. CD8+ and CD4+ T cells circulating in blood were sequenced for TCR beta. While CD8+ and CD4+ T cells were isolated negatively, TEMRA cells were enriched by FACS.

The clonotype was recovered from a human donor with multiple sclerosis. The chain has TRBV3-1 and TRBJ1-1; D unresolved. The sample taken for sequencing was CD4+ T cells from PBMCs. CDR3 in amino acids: CASSQGLFMNTEAFF. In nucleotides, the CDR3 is TGTGCCAGCAGCCAAGGTTTGTTCATGAACACTGAAGCTTTCTTT.